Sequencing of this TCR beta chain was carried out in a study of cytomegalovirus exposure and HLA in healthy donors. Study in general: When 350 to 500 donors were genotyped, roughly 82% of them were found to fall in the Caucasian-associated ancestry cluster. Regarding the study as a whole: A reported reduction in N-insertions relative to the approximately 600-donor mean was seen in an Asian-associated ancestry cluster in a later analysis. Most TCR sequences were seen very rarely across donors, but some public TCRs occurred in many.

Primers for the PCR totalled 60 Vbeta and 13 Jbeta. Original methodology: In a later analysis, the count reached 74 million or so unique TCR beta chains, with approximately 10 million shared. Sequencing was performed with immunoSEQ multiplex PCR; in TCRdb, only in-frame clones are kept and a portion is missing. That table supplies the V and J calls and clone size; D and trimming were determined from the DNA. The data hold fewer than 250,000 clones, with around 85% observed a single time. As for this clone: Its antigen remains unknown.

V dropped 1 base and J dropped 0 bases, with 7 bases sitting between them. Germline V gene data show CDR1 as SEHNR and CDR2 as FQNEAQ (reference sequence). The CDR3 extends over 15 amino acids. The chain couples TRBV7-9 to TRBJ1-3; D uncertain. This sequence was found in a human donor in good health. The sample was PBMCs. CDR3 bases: TGTGCCAGCAGCTTAGGAGGAGGCTCTGGAAACACCATATATTTT. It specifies CASSLGGGSGNTIYF.